Given below is one T cell receptor (beta chain) in context. No antigen is known for it. These data belong to a study of radiation and T cells in renal cell carcinoma. Study-wide points: In blood, top tumor clones expanded by 2 weeks, shrinking by 4.

Produced via immunoSEQ multiplex PCR; TCRdb's table is partial and in-frame only. Among 100,000 to 150,000 clones, about four fifths were seen once, and the ten largest hold roughly 6%. Specified time point: blood 2 weeks post-SBRT. Treatment meaning: 15 Gy SBRT to primary tumor, nephrectomy 4 weeks later. This TCR was sampled from a man aged 50 to 60 with renal cell carcinoma. The source was blood, collected from a patient whose treatment included radiotherapy and nephrectomy.

This CDR3 reads CASSYSGVAGDEQYF. CDR3 DNA sequence: TGTGCCAGCAGTTACTCAGGGGTAGCGGGGGACGAGCAGTACTTC. The chain combines TRBV6-5 with TRBJ2-7, with TRBD2 matching over 9 bases. This CDR3 spans 15 amino acids. V dropped 0 bases and J dropped 5; count of bases not matched to a gene: 5. Germline values: CDR1 MNHEY, CDR2 SVGAGI.